What follows describes a single T cell receptor beta chain. Time point given: baseline pretreatment blood. The treatment was: 15 Gy SBRT to primary tumor, nephrectomy 4 weeks later. After SBRT, blood was collected at 2 and 4 weeks, plus baseline. This renal cell carcinoma was of the clear cell type. Germline CDR1 SGHNT, CDR2 YENEEA. The CDR3 consists of 17 residues. Unmatched junction bases numbered 11, after V lost 1 base and J lost 7 bases. This sample was taken from a study of radiation and T cells in renal cell carcinoma. Profiled with immunoSEQ multiplex PCR; TCRdb holds only in-frame clones, not every one. The sample lists 150,000 or so clones; approximately 90% were seen once.

The chain is built from TRBV11-3 and TRBJ2-1; 9 positions agree with TRBD2. This TCR came from a woman between 65 and 79 years old with renal cell carcinoma. The sample here was blood, taken from a patient whose treatment included radiotherapy and nephrectomy. The CDR3 region is CASSLGGWRGGQNEQFF. CDR3 bases: TGTGCCAGCAGCTTAGGGGGCTGGCGGGGGGGCCAAAATGAGCAGTTCTTC.